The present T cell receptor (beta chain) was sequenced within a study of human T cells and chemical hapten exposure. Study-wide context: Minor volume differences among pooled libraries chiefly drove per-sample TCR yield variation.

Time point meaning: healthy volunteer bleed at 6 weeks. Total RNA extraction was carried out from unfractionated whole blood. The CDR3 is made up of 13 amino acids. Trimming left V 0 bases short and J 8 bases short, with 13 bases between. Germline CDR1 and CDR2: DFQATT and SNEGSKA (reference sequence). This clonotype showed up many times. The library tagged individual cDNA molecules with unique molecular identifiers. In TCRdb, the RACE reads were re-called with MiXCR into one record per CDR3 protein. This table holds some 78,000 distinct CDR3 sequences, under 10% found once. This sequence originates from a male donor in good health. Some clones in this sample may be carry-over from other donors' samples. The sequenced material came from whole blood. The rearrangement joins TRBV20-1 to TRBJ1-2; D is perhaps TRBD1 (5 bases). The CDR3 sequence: CSARDITGLGYTF. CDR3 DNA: TGCAGTGCTAGAGATATTACAGGTCTAGGCTACACCTTC.